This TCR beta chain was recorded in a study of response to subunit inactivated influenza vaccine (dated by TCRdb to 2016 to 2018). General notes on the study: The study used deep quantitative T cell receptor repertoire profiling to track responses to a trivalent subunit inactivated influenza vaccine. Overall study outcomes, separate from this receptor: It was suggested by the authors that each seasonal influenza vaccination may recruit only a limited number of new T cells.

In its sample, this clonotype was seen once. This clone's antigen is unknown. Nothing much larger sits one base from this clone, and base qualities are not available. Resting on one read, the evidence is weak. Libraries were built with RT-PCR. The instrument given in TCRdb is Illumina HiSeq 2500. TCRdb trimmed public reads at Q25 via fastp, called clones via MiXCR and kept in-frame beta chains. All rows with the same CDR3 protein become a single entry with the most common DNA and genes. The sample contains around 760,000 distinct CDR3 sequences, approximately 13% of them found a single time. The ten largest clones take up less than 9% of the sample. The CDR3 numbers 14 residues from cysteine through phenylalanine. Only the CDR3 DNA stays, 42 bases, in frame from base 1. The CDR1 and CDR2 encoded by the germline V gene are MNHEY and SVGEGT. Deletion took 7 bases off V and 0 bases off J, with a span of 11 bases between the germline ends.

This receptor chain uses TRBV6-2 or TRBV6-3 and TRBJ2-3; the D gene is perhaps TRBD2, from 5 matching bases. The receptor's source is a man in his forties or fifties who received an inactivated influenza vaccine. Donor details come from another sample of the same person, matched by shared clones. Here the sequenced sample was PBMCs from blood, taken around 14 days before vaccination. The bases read TGTGCCAGCAAGGGCAGGACTAGCACAGATACGCAGTATTTT. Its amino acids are CASKGRTSTDTQYF.